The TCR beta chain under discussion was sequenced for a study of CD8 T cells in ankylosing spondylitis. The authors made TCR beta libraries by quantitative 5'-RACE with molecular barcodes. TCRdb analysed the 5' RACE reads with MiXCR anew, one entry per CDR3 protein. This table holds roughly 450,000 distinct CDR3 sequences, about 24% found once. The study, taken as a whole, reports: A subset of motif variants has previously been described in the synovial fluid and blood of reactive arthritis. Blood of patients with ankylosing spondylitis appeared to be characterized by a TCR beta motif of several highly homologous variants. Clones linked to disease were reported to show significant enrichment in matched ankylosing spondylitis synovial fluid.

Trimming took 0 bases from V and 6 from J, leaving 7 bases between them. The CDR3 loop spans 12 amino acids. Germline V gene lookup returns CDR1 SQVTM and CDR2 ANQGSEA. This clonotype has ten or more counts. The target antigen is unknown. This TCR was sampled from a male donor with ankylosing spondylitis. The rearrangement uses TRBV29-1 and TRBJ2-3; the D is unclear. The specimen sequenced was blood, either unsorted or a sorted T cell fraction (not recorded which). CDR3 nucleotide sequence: TGCAGCGTTGAAGATTCGTTTGATACGCAGTATTTT. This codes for CSVEDSFDTQYF.